This paragraph covers one T cell receptor (beta chain) sequence. Its antigen is still unknown. Primed by a sample-barcoded 5' primer and a J-beta primer mix, a second PCR proceeded for about 6 to 12 cycles. Every sample returned 2.5 million or more CDR3-containing paired-end reads. TCRdb reprocessed the 5' RACE reads via MiXCR and lists one record per CDR3 protein. The table shows approximately 780,000 distinct CDR3 sequences, with roughly 24% occurring only once. This record belongs to a study of blood T cells in healthy people across ages. Regarding the study as a whole: Whereas aged donors had fewer naive CD4+ cells, long-lived donors had more of them and higher diversity.

The ends were cut back, 5 bases at V and 0 bases at J, with 11 bases in the middle. This CDR3 comprises 15 residues. Per germline, CDR1 LNHNV and CDR2 YYDKDF (reference sequence). The same data also went into a second study, on T cells of mothers and their children. That report adds: Donation came from a few healthy Caucasian mothers together with their six children.

The sequencing input was blood. This receptor was obtained from a boy between 5 and 17 years old in good health. The chain carries TRBV15 and TRBJ2-4; the D is unclear. The CDR3 reads CATSEGLLAKNIQYF. CDR3 DNA: TGTGCCACCAGCGAAGGTTTACTAGCCAAAAACATTCAGTACTTC.